This T cell receptor beta chain comes out of a study of blood T cell repertoires in COVID-19. Study-wide context: Both acute and convalescent COVID-19 samples were obtained from the United States, Italy and Spain. T cells, B-cell-depleted T cells, or PBMCs provided the cDNA or gDNA that served as material.

V lost 5 bases and J lost 7; bases outside the gene matches: 11. Germline loops: CDR1 PRHDT, CDR2 FYEKMQ (reference sequence). This CDR3 has 16 residues. Per the original data handling: Estimation of nucleated cell counts was performed using reference gene primer amplification. Assay used: immunoSEQ multiplex PCR; TCRdb lists only in-frame clones, some missing. V and J calls and clone size are as listed in that table; D and trimming were resolved from the DNA. The sample yields approximately 150,000 clones, roughly 86% seen once. One Seattle source followed patients from active infection through their disease course. This clone was detected only a few times.

The sample was peripheral blood. The chain carries TRBV13 and TRBJ2-7, with TRBD2 matching over 13 bases. The sequence derives from a woman older than 75 with COVID-19, enrolled during active disease. Here the CDR3 reads CASSPQGLAGAGEQYF. The DNA for the CDR3 is TGTGCCAGCAGCCCACAAGGACTAGCGGGAGCGGGGGAGCAGTACTTC.